The 10 T cell receptor beta chains presented below share a single source sample, sequenced in a study of cytomegalovirus exposure and HLA in healthy donors. 60 Vbeta and 13 Jbeta primers were used in PCR. TCRdb's table, derived via immunoSEQ multiplex PCR, lists solely in-frame clones and lacks some. The table records fewer than 150,000 clones, over 60% of them present only once. The sample taken for sequencing was PBMCs. The receptors were gathered from a man aged 18 to 35 in good health and CMV-seropositive.

The chain uses TRBV2 and TRBJ2-3, with TRBD2 as a possible D gene (5 bases). Per the germline V gene, CDR1 is SNHLY and CDR2 is FYNNEI. With 6 bases removed from V and 1 base from J, the gap between germline ends came to 11 bases. The CDR3 is 14 amino acids. CDR3 amino acids: CASRRAGGTDTQYF. CDR3 in DNA: TGTGCCAGCAGGAGGGCTGGAGGCACAGATACGCAGTATTTT.

This clone was seen more than once but under ten times. The chain uses TRBV27 and TRBJ2-7; 9 bases align to TRBD2. Germline V gives CDR1 MNHEY, CDR2 SMNVEV (reference sequence). The CDR3 is 16 amino acids. The ends lost 3 bases at V and 3 bases at J; junction bases unmatched: 9. The CDR3 is CASSFPPLAGDYEQYV. As DNA, the CDR3 is TGTGCCAGCAGTTTTCCCCCTTTAGCGGGGGACTACGAGCAGTACGTC.

DNA of the CDR3: TGTGCCAGCCTTTGGGGTACGGGGACTGAAGCTTTCTTT. This encodes CASLWGTGTEAFF. This chain connects TRBV6-1 to TRBJ1-1; D gene unclear. Germline assignment: CDR1 MNHNS and CDR2 SASEGT. The CDR3 has 13 residues. The germline V and J ends were trimmed by 8 bases and 5 bases, with 15 bases remaining between them.

This chain's CDR3 is CASSTTGGSGYTF. DNA for the CDR3: TGTGCCAGCAGTACGACAGGGGGATCTGGCTACACCTTC. This chain links TRBV28 with TRBJ1-2; 9 bases match TRBD1. Germline CDR1 MDHEN, CDR2 SYDVKM. There are 13 residues in the CDR3. Trimming removed 5 bases from V and 7 bases from J; junction bases left unmatched: 5.

This chain joins TRBV5-1 and TRBJ2-5; unclear D gene. The germline V gene has CDR1 SGHRS and CDR2 YFSETQ. CDR3 length: 14 residues. The germline V and J ends were trimmed by 0 bases and 5 bases, with 11 bases remaining between them. Written as DNA, the CDR3 is TGCGCCAGCAGCTTGGGCCAGTTCCAGGAGACCCAGTACTTC. Its protein product is CASSLGQFQETQYF. The full variable domain, in which reference TRBV5-1 and TRBJ2-5 provide the parts outside the CDR3, is KAGVTQTPRYLIKTRGQQVTLSCSPISGHRSVSWYQQTPGQGLQFLFEYFSETQRNKGNFPGRFSGRQFSNSRSEMNVSTLELGDSALYLCASSLGQFQETQYFGPGTRLLVL.

This clone was observed a few times. CDR3 DNA: TGCAGCGTTGTAGACAGGGTTGGCTATGGCTACACCTTC. As protein: CSVVDRVGYGYTF. V is TRBV29-1 and J is TRBJ1-2; 7 nucleotides match TRBD1. V lost 4 bases and J lost 4; bases outside the gene matches: 6. The V gene's germline CDR1 is SQVTM and CDR2 ANQGSEA. This CDR3 contains 13 residues. Using reference TRBV29-1 and TRBJ1-2 for the parts outside the CDR3, the full variable domain is SAVISQKPSRDICQRGTSLTIQCQVDSQVTMMFWYRQQPGQSLTLIATANQGSEATYESGFVIDKFPISRPNLTFSTLTVSNMSPEDSSIYLCSVVDRVGYGYTFGSGTRLTVV.

This clone was seen more than once but under ten times. V gene TRBV7-2 combines with J gene TRBJ1-1; D possibly corresponds to TRBD1 (5 bases). Trimming removed 1 base at V and 5 bases at J, with 14 bases between. The CDR3 is made up of 15 amino acids. Germline V CDR1 and CDR2: SGHTA, FQGNSA. This chain's CDR3 is CASSLVQLRGTEAFF. The CDR3 coding sequence is TGTGCCAGCAGCTTAGTTCAATTACGGGGGACTGAAGCTTTCTTT.

This chain uses TRBV30 with TRBJ1-5; possibly TRBD1 for D (5 bases). Germline V gene lookup returns CDR1 GTSNPN and CDR2 SVGIG (reference sequence). The length of the CDR3 is 14 residues. Trimming took off 0 bases at V and 5 bases at J, with 11 bases between the two ends. CDR3 residues: CAWSVGQGYQPQHF. In nucleotides, the CDR3 is TGTGCCTGGAGTGTAGGGCAGGGCTATCAGCCCCAGCATTTT.

The chain is built from TRBV5-1 and TRBJ2-1; maybe TRBD1 (6 bases). V lost 2 bases and J 5 bases, leaving 17 bases between the germline ends. CDR1 and CDR2 (germline): SGHRS, YFSETQ. CDR3 length: 16 amino acids. The CDR3 DNA is TGCGCCAGCAGCTTACAGGGTAGAGGTGGCCACAATGAGCAGTTCTTC. Translated, it gives CASSLQGRGGHNEQFF.

J is TRBJ2-7 and V is TRBV7-9; D is possibly TRBD1 (6 bases). Germline lookup yields CDR1 SEHNR and CDR2 FQNEAQ (reference sequence). The CDR3 spans 13 residues. V lost 6 bases, J lost 2 bases, and 11 bases lay in between. The CDR3 loop reads CASRAGATYEQYF. The CDR3 coding sequence is TGTGCCAGCAGAGCAGGGGCCACCTACGAGCAGTACTTC.